The clone carrying this TCR beta chain showed up just a few times. The record originates from a study of cytomegalovirus exposure and HLA in healthy donors. Those who donated were healthy bone marrow donors. With 5 bases removed from V and 1 base from J, the gap between germline ends came to 18 bases. Germline CDR1 is SGDLS and CDR2 is YYNGEE. This CDR3 region has 16 residues. The study ran its PCR with 60 Vbeta and 13 Jbeta primers. Assay: immunoSEQ multiplex PCR; the TCRdb copy retains only in-frame clones and omits some. This sample carries approximately 190,000 clones, roughly 13% of them seen once, and the ten largest clones take approximately 7.8%.

Material for sequencing was PBMCs. The chain recombines TRBV9 with TRBJ1-2; weak D call: TRBD1 (5 bases). This clonotype originated in a man in his fifties in good health and CMV-seropositive. Here the CDR3 reads CASSSPRQSLNYGYTF. The CDR3 DNA sequence: TGTGCCAGCAGTTCTCCGAGACAGTCACTTAACTATGGCTACACCTTC.